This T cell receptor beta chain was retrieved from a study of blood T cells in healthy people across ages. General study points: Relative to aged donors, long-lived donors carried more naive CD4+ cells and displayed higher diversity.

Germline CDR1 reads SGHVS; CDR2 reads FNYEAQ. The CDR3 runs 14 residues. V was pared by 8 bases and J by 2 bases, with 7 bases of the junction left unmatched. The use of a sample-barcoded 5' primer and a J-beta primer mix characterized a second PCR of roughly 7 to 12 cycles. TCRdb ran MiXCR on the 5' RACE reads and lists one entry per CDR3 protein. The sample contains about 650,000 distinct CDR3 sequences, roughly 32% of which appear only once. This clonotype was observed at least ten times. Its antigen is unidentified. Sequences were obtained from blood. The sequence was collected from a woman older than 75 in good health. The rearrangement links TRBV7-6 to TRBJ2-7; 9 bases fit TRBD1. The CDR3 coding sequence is TGTGCCAGCTCACCCGGGACAGGGCCCTACGAGCAGTACTTC. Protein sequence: CASSPGTGPYEQYF.